The T cell receptor (beta chain) under discussion was sequenced for a study of T cells in localized non-small cell lung cancer. Findings and limits, study-wide: Uninvolved adjacent lung, not tumor, had the highest T cell clonality. Sequencing involved a lone tumor region, leaving heterogeneity possible.

TCRdb keeps only in-frame clones here, not all; method: immunoSEQ multiplex PCR. The data hold approximately 37,000 clones, with around 86% observed a single time. The CDR3 extends over 15 amino acids. Germline CDR1 is LGHNA and CDR2 is YSLEER. V gave up 3 bases and J gave up 0 bases; unmatched junction bases: 1. For this clone: Its antigen is unknown.

The V call is TRBV4-3, the J call TRBJ2-7, with 11 nucleotides matching TRBD1. The sample consisted of peripheral blood, taken before any cancer treatment. The TCR sequence derives from a man aged 18-55 years with stage I lung adenocarcinoma. The CDR3 nucleotides are TGCGCCAGCAGCCAGGGACAGGGGGGCTCCTACGAGCAGTACTTC. The encoded protein is CASSQGQGGSYEQYF.